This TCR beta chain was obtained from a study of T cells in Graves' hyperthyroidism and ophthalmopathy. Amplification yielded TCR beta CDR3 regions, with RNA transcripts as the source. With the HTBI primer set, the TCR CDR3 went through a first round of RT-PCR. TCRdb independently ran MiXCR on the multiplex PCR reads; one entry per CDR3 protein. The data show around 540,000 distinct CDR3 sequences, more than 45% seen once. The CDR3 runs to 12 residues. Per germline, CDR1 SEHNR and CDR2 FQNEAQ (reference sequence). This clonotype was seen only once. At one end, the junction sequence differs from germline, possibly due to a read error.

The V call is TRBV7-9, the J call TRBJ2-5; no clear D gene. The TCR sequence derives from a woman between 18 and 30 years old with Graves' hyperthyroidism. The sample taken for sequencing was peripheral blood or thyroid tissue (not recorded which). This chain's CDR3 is CASSPNQEAQYF. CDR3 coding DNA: TGTGCCAGCAGTCCCAACCAAGAGGCCCAGTACTTC. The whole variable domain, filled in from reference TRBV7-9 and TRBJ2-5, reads DTGVSQNPRHKITKRGQNVTFRCDPISEHNRLYWYRQTLGQGPEFLTYFQNEAQLEKSRLLSDRFSAERPKGSFSTLEIQRTEQGDSAMYLCASSPNQEAQYFGPGTRLLVL.